This entry is about one TCR beta chain. The entry originates in a study of blood T cell repertoires in COVID-19. TCRdb keeps only in-frame clones here, not all; method: immunoSEQ multiplex PCR. Here the sample spans about 150,000 clones, about 80% being singletons. Germline-derived CDR1 and CDR2 are MNHNS and SASEGT. The CDR3 totals 14 residues. Trimming removed 3 bases from V and 8 bases from J, with 15 bases in between. Sequenced input: peripheral blood. The sequence came from a man aged 60 to 69 with acute or convalescent COVID-19. The chain has TRBV6-1 and TRBJ2-3; TRBD2 is a possible D gene (7 bases). In DNA, the CDR3 is TGTGCCAGCAGTGAGTCGGGGGGCTGGGGTACGCAGTATTTT. Translation gives CASSESGGWGTQYF.